This entry features one TCR beta chain sequence. Its antigen is as yet unknown. The data were obtained in a study of cytomegalovirus exposure and HLA in healthy donors. General study results and limits: A prior analysis recorded that most TCR beta V segments were productive about 87% or about 30% of the time.

In the PCR, 60 Vbeta and 13 Jbeta primers were used. Only in-frame clones appear in the TCRdb table, and some are missing; sequencing was by immunoSEQ multiplex PCR. The repertoire holds about 130,000 clones, with around 72% as singletons. The CDR3 sequence is 17 residues long. V lost 6 bases and J 1 base, leaving 21 bases between the germline ends. CDR1 is LNHDA, CDR2 SQIVND, per germline (reference sequence). Sample: PBMCs. The sequence was obtained from a man aged 18 to 29 in good health and CMV-seropositive. The chain employs TRBV19 and TRBJ1-2, with D possibly matching TRBD1 (5 bases). This chain's CDR3 is CASSQQAGGLDNYGYTF. The CDR3 region has the DNA TGTGCCAGTAGCCAACAGGCGGGGGGTTTGGATAACTATGGCTACACCTTC.